Listed here are 7 T cell receptor beta chains from one sample, sequenced in a study of T cells after somatic rescue of genetic block. Sequencing used immunoSEQ multiplex PCR; TCRdb keeps in-frame clones, though not all of them. The sample carries 80,000 to 90,000 clones, about 87% recorded once. Material for sequencing was peripheral blood mononuclear cells (PBMCs). Receptors originate from a woman aged 18-29 years.

J is TRBJ2-1 and V is TRBV11-2; D may match TRBD1 or TRBD2 (5 bases each). Germline V gene sequence: CDR1 SGHAT, CDR2 FQNNGV. V lost 1 base and J lost 7, with 11 bases in between. The CDR3 runs to 14 residues. Here the CDR3 DNA reads TGTGCCAGCAGCTTAGGAGGGACGCCGAATGAGCAGTTCTTC. Translation gives CASSLGGTPNEQFF.

This rearrangement joins TRBV19 to TRBJ2-1, with TRBD1 identical over 7 bases. V dropped 3 bases and J dropped 6; count of bases not matched to a gene: 17. Germline CDR1 and CDR2: LNHDA and SQIVND (reference sequence). This CDR3 is 18 amino acids long. The CDR3 coding sequence is TGTGCCAGTAGTATTGGTAGGGGGCCTCCTGGGAGTGGCAATGAGCAGTTCTTC. Amino acids: CASSIGRGPPGSGNEQFF.

This sequence joins TRBV5-6 and TRBJ2-5; D gene ambiguous. The end of the DNA is better explained by TRBJ2-7, so the J call may be wrong. Germline CDR1 is SGHDT and CDR2 is YYEEEE. This CDR3 contains 13 residues. CDR3 DNA: TGTGCCAGCAGCCCCCACGGCCCCTACGAGCAGTACTTC. Its protein product is CASSPHGPYEQYF.

The chain combines TRBV5-8 with TRBJ2-1; 8 nucleotides agree with TRBD1. Germline-derived CDR1 and CDR2 are SGHTS and YDEGEE. This CDR3 is 15 amino acids long. V was clipped by 3 bases and J by 5 bases; unmatched bases: 7. The CDR3 spells CASSSLGQANNEQFF. DNA for the CDR3: TGTGCCAGCAGCTCCCTGGGACAGGCCAACAATGAGCAGTTCTTC.

The chain carries TRBV5-6 and TRBJ2-1, with TRBD2 matching over 10 bases. V shed 0 bases and J 8 bases; nucleotides not matched to a gene: 8. This CDR3 has 16 amino acids. Germline CDR1 SGHDT, CDR2 YYEEEE. As DNA, the CDR3 is TGTGCCAGCAGCTTGGTTTACAGCGGGAGGGAGGATGAGCAGTTCTTC. Protein: CASSLVYSGREDEQFF.

This CDR3 reads CATSRDTQWQFF. CDR3 DNA: TGTGCCACCAGCAGAGATACCCAGTGGCAGTTCTTC. The chain has TRBV15 and TRBJ2-1, with D hard to call. V was shortened by 0 bases and J by 12 bases, with 9 bases between the two germline ends. Germline CDR1 LNHNV, CDR2 YYDKDF (reference sequence). CDR3 length equals 12 residues.

In its sample, this clone was seen once. This chain joins TRBV7-9 and TRBJ2-1; possible D gene TRBD2, 6 bases. Per germline, CDR1 SEHNR and CDR2 FQNEAQ (reference sequence). V lost 7 bases, J lost 3 bases, and 16 bases lay in between. CDR3 length: 15 amino acids. The CDR3: CASKVGDSFYNEQFF. The DNA for the CDR3 is TGTGCCAGCAAGGTTGGGGACTCGTTCTACAATGAGCAGTTCTTC.